A selection of T cell receptor beta chains follows, all from one sample in a study of cytomegalovirus exposure and HLA in healthy donors. This table comes from immunoSEQ multiplex PCR, and its TCRdb copy is limited to in-frame clones, with some not included. Of roughly 180,000 clones listed, about four fifths are singletons. Sample: PBMCs. These receptors were obtained from a girl under 18 in good health and CMV-seropositive. The CDR3 runs from the conserved cysteine through the conserved F or W. D genes are given only for firm matches. Clone size is given for some rows only: seen once, a few or many times, or a class if the clone is expanded.

TRBV29-1,TRBJ1-1,NA,NA,CSVEGRLNTEAFF,TGCAGCGTTGAAGGCCGGTTGAACACTGAAGCTTTCTTT
TRBV6-5,TRBJ2-1,TRBD2,few,CASSLGGGAGNEQFF,TGTGCCAGCAGTTTAGGCGGGGGGGCCGGTAATGAGCAGTTCTTC
TRBV28,TRBJ1-6,TRBD1,few,CASSPGQGLGSPLHF,TGTGCCAGCAGTCCTGGACAGGGTTTAGGATCACCCCTCCACTTT
TRBV11-2,TRBJ1-1,NA,once,CASSRITGRGTEAFF,TGTGCCAGCAGCCGTATAACAGGGCGCGGAACTGAAGCTTTCTTT
TRBV7-3,TRBJ2-7,TRBD1,NA,CASSVTGTGPYEQYF,TGTGCCAGCAGCGTAACCGGGACAGGGCCCTACGAGCAGTACTTC
TRBV27,TRBJ2-5,NA,NA,CASSGRGLETQYF,TGTGCCAGCAGTGGAAGAGGTTTGGAGACCCAGTACTTC
TRBV7-3,TRBJ2-1,NA,NA,CASSLTARGEQFF,TGTGCCAGCAGCCTAACCGCTCGGGGTGAGCAGTTCTTC
TRBV25-1,TRBJ2-6,NA,NA,CASSEEGGPGANVLTF,TGTGCCAGCAGTGAGGAGGGTGGGCCTGGGGCCAACGTCCTGACTTTC
TRBV30,TRBJ2-2,NA,NA,CAWSRGRTGELFF,TGTGCCTGGAGTCGGGGGAGGACCGGGGAGCTGTTTTTT
TRBV11-3,TRBJ2-2,TRBD1,NA,CASSQRDRGTGELFF,TGTGCCAGCAGCCAACGGGACAGGGGCACCGGGGAGCTGTTTTTT
TRBV15,TRBJ2-7,NA,NA,CATSRTNTGLSSYEQYF,TGTGCCACCAGCAGGACCAACACAGGGCTGAGCTCCTACGAGCAGTACTTC
TRBV7-2,TRBJ2-7,TRBD1,NA,CASSPRTGNSYEQYF,TGTGCCAGCAGCCCCCGGACAGGGAACTCCTACGAGCAGTACTTC
TRBV6-6,TRBJ1-5,NA,NA,CASSRAEGGDQPQHF,TGTGCCAGCAGTCGCGCCGAGGGGGGGGATCAGCCCCAGCATTTT
TRBV13,TRBJ1-2,NA,NA,CASSRWDKINYGYTF,TGTGCCAGCAGCCGATGGGACAAGATTAACTATGGCTACACCTTC
TRBV9,TRBJ2-7,TRBD2,NA,CASSVGLADEQYF,TGTGCCAGCAGCGTAGGACTAGCTGACGAGCAGTACTTC
TRBV30,TRBJ1-5,NA,NA,CAWSDRGPQHF,TGTGCCTGGAGTGACCGAGGGCCCCAGCATTTT
TRBV27,TRBJ2-7,TRBD1,NA,CASFVRGQVVPHEQYF,TGTGCCAGCTTCGTTCGGGGACAGGTGGTTCCCCACGAGCAGTACTTC
TRBV2,TRBJ2-1,TRBD2,NA,CASSTGTSGDEQFF,TGTGCCAGCAGTACCGGGACTAGTGGCGATGAGCAGTTCTTC
TRBV7-7,TRBJ2-2,NA,NA,CASGRDITGELFF,TGTGCTAGCGGCAGGGACATCACCGGGGAGCTGTTTTTT
TRBV5-4,TRBJ2-3,TRBD2,once,CASSWTRRSGGAVDTQYF,TGTGCCAGCAGCTGGACCCGTCGGAGCGGGGGGGCCGTAGATACGCAGTATTTT
TRBV5-1,TRBJ2-7,TRBD2,NA,CASTRKPWGGEQLSSYEQYF,TGCGCCAGCACCCGAAAGCCATGGGGGGGGGAACAGCTAAGCTCCTACGAGCAGTACTTC
TRBV29-1,TRBJ1-2,NA,once,CSVRESGEKDYGYTF,TGCAGCGTTCGTGAAAGTGGGGAGAAAGACTATGGCTACACCTTC
TRBV6-4,TRBJ1-2,TRBD1,once,CASSPTGSRGYTF,TGTGCCAGCAGTCCGACAGGGTCGCGTGGCTACACCTTC
TRBV19,TRBJ1-4,NA,NA,CASSIIRGTNEKLFF,TGTGCCAGTAGTATAATAAGAGGAACTAATGAAAAACTGTTTTTT
TRBV6-1,TRBJ1-3,NA,once,CASSEQTVSGNTIYF,TGTGCCAGCAGTGAACAAACTGTATCTGGAAACACCATATATTTT
TRBV18,TRBJ2-7,NA,NA,CASSPLKGGAGGEQYF,TGTGCCAGCTCACCGTTAAAAGGGGGAGCAGGTGGAGAGCAGTACTTC